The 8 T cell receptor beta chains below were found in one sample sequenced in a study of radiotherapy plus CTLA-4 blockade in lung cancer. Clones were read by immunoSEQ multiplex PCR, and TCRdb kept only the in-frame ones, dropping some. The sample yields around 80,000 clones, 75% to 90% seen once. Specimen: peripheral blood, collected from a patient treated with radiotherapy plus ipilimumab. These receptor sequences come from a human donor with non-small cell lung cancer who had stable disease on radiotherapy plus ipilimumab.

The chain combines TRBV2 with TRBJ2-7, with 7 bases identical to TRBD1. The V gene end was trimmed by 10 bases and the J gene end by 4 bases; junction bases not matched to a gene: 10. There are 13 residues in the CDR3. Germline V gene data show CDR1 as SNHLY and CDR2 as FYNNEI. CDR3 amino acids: CAINTQQGYEQYF. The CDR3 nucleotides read TGTGCCATCAACACACAACAGGGGTACGAGCAGTACTTC.

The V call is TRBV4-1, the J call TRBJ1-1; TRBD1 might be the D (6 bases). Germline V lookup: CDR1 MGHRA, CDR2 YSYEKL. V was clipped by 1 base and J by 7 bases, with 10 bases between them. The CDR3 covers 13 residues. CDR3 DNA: TGCGCCAGCAGCCAAGTCGGCAGGGGTGAAGCTTTCTTT. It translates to CASSQVGRGEAFF.

CDR3 in DNA: TGTGCCAGCAGTGAGCCCAATGAGCAGTTCTTC. This gives the protein CASSEPNEQFF. V gene TRBV6-1 combines with J gene TRBJ2-1; D gene unclear. CDR1 is MNHNS, CDR2 SASEGT, per germline. V was cut by 3 bases and J by 6 bases, with 3 bases left in between. The CDR3 extends over 11 amino acids.

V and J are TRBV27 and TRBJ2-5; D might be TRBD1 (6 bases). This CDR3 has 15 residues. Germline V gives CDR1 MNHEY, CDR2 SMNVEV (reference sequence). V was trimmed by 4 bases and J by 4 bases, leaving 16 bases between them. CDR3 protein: CASSYIFPRGETQYF. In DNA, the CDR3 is TGTGCCAGCAGTTATATCTTCCCCAGGGGAGAGACCCAGTACTTC.

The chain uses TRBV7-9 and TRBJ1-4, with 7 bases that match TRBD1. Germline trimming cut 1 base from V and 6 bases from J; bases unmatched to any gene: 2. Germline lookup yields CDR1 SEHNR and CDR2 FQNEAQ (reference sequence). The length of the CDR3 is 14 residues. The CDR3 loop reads CASSLGQGYEKLFF. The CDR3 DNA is TGTGCCAGCAGCTTAGGACAGGGTTATGAAAAACTGTTTTTT.

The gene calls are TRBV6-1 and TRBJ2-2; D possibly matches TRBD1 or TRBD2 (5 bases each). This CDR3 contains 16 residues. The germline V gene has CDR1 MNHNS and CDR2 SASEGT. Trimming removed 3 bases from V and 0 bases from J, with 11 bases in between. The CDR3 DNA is TGTGCCAGCAGTGACCGGGACCGAGCGAACACCGGGGAGCTGTTTTTT. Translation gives CASSDRDRANTGELFF.

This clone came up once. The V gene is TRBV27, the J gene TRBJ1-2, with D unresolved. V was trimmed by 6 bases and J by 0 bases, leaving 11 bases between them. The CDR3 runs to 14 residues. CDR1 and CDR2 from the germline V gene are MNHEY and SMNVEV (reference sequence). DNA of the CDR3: TGTGCCAGCAGGACGATAAGAGCTAACTATGGCTACACCTTC. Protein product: CASRTIRANYGYTF.

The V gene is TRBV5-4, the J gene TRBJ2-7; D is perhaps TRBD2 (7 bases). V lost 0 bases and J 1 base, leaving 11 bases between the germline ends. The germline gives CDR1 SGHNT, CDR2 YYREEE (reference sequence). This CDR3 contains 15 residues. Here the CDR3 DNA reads TGTGCCAGCAGCTTGGGGGGGGGCGCATCCTACGAGCAGTACTTC. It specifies CASSLGGGASYEQYF.